This T cell receptor (beta chain) was recovered during a study of tumor-infiltrating lymphocytes in primary liver carcinoma. On the study more broadly: Lesions, classed as T1-T3 N0M0, spanned roughly 4 to 10 cm across.

Constant-region priming of approximately 500 ng total RNA yielded TCR beta cDNA. Three nested multiplex PCR rounds, a slightly modified ARM-PCR, produced the libraries for TCR beta. Investigators reported that the first two PCR rounds, at 10 cycles each, used TRBV1-TRBV30 forward primers with a C-beta reverse primer. MiXCR, run by TCRdb on the multiplex PCR reads, gives a single entry per CDR3 protein. The sample records approximately 100,000 distinct CDR3 sequences, about 67% being singletons. Only a few counts were recorded for this clonotype. A much larger clone is a single base away; this may be a read error. The germline gives CDR1 MGHRA, CDR2 YSYEKL. Trimming removed 4 bases from V and 5 bases from J, with 14 bases in between. There are 14 residues in the CDR3. Without any cell sorting, roughly 18-34 mg of bulk tissue yielded co-extracted RNA and DNA.

The rearrangement uses TRBV4-1 and TRBJ2-5, with D possibly matching TRBD2 (5 bases). Sequenced: liver tumor tissue from sampling region 2. Documented subset: tumor region T2, inferior pole. The TCR originated in a woman in her sixties with primary liver carcinoma and hepatitis B virus infection. CDR3 region: CASSRQARGETQYF. CDR3 DNA: TGCGCCAGCAGCCGTCAGGCGAGAGGGGAGACCCAGTACTTC.